The present TCR beta chain was sequenced within a study of blood T cell repertoires in COVID-19 (dated by TCRdb to about 2020). General notes on the study: The collaborator samples originated in the United States, Italy and Spain and spanned the acute and convalescent phases of COVID-19. The prospective study material was composed of cDNA or gDNA derived from T cells, B-cell-depleted T cells, or PBMCs. The dataset comprised deeply sampled blood TCRbeta repertoires from subjects exposed to, actively infected with, or recovered from COVID-19. The repertoires were released in a freely available public database intended as a resource for research on the immune response to SARS-CoV-2. Samples came from the ongoing ImmuneRACE study (first 160 participants) plus 1,254 subjects from 6 global collaborators. Sample metadata almost always included a de-identified subject ID, COVID-19 status, age in years and sex. Where HLA class I and class II types were available, the types were taken from metadata supplied by the sample provider, not from assay-based typing.

Whole blood was collected in K2EDTA tubes by collaborating institutions according to the institutions' own protocols. Collaborator samples were shipped for TCRbeta analysis as frozen whole blood, isolated PBMCs, or DNA extracted from either sample type. What the authors observed across the whole study: The quantity of clinical and demographic metadata differed by source and by participant and was supplied without curation.

TCRbeta CDR3 regions were amplified from genomic DNA using the immunoSEQ Assay, a bias-controlled multiplex PCR. From the authors' description of their analysis: Within the assay, amplification of reference gene primers was used to estimate how many nucleated cells each sample contained. To quantify the absolute abundance of each unique TCRbeta CDR3 rearrangement, sequence reads were collapsed and filtered. For each sample, productive Simpson clonality was calculated by taking the square root of Simpson's diversity index across productive rearrangements. Imported from immuneACCESS, the table was reduced by TCRdb to in-frame sequences with V and J called. These copies leave out some clones; in studies compared against another copy, an unresolved V gene accounts for under half, and the cause of the remainder is not known. The DNA was the basis for D and trimming; V, J and clone size are from that table. This sample gives 45,000 to 70,000 clones in total; around 82% of them show up just once. The ten most abundant clones make up 8.2% of the sample.

CDR1 and CDR2 (SGHTA, FQGTGA) derive from the germline V gene. The CDR3 contains 13 residues, cysteine and phenylalanine counted. The CDR3 DNA has 39 bases and is translated from base 1. V and J are truncated by 3 bases and 6 bases respectively, leaving an intervening sequence of 9 bases. In the case of this clone: Its antigen remains undetermined. The sample holds no much larger clone one base away, and base qualities are not on file.

The source of this sequence is a woman of 80 years or more with acute or convalescent COVID-19. Specimen: peripheral blood. The V and J genes are TRBV7-3 and TRBJ2-1, and perhaps TRBD2 as D gene, on 6 matching bases. The sequenced DNA: TGTGCCAGCAGCTTTTCTAGCGTCAATGAGCAGTTCTTC. Its coded protein is CASSFSSVNEQFF.